This paragraph covers one TCR beta chain sequence. This clonotype was seen a few times. Its recognized antigen is unknown. Within one base of it there is no much larger clone, and no base qualities were kept. This sample stems from a study of CD8 T cells in ankylosing spondylitis (dated by TCRdb to about 2017). With respect to the entire study: To find TCR variants linked to disease, the study profiled T cell receptor beta repertoires in ankylosing spondylitis patients and healthy donors. Samples of peripheral blood were taken, and for ankylosing spondylitis patients, synovial fluid was collected as well. The full study cohort comprised 25 ankylosing spondylitis patients and some 110 healthy donors. On the study overall, not on this receptor specifically: Some motif variants had previously been reported in the synovial fluid and blood of reactive arthritis patients, which suggests shared mechanisms of disease initiation. The disease-linked clones were reported as significantly enriched in matched synovial fluid samples from ankylosing spondylitis patients. In peripheral blood, the disease-linked clones were found at relatively low frequencies and had a CD8+ phenotype. A TCR beta motif made up of roughly eight highly homologous amino acid variants appeared to be characteristic of blood from ankylosing spondylitis patients.

The reads were generated on an Illumina HiSeq 2500. Quantitative 5'-RACE with molecular barcodes was used to prepare TCR beta libraries. In the paper's pipeline: Disease-linked TCR variants were identified with a new computational method built on a probabilistic model of VDJ rearrangement. The public reads were run again by TCRdb, first through fastp at Q25 and then through MiXCR, and only productive beta chains were kept. Rows merge per CDR3 protein into single entries with the most common DNA and genes. Here the V and J calls rest on TCRdb's processing, not on the authors' analysis. Recorded for this sample are 670,000 or so distinct CDR3 sequences; around 20% of them occurred a single time. Roughly a fifth of the sample is taken by the ten largest. From cysteine to phenylalanine, the CDR3 is 12 amino acids long. Of all the DNA, just the CDR3 is kept, 36 bases in frame from base 1. As encoded in the germline V gene (reference sequence), CDR1 is DFQATT while CDR2 is SNEGSKA. V loses 7 bases, J loses 2 bases, and the germline ends lie 11 bases apart.

The rearrangement combines TRBV20-1 with TRBJ1-2, with the D gene not confidently named. The sequence was obtained from a male donor with ankylosing spondylitis. Input material: blood, either unsorted or a sorted T cell fraction (not recorded which). The bases read TGCAGTGTGACGGACGGGAACTATGGCTACACCTTC. Its translation reads: CSVTDGNYGYTF.